Many counts were recorded for the clone carrying this T cell receptor beta chain. These data come from a study of T-cell reconstitution after alpha-beta-depleted transplantation in children. The TCRbeta library was prepared with unique molecular identifiers. TCRdb itself ran the PCR reads through MiXCR, one entry per CDR3 protein. Here the sample spans 600,000 to 700,000 distinct CDR3 sequences, 16% being singletons. CDR1 is DFQATT, CDR2 SNEGSKA, per germline (reference sequence). The germline V and J ends were trimmed by 2 bases and 8 bases, with 18 bases remaining between them. The CDR3 contains 14 residues.

The material sequenced was PBMCs from the stem cell graft donor, taken from the stem cell graft. The genes are TRBV20-1 and TRBJ1-2; tentatively, D is TRBD1 (6 bases). The sequence derives from a human donor who donated a stem cell graft to a child with acute myeloid leukemia. DNA of the CDR3: TGCAGTGCTAGACAGGGGAGCGACGTTATGGGCTACACCTTC. Translated, it gives CSARQGSDVMGYTF.